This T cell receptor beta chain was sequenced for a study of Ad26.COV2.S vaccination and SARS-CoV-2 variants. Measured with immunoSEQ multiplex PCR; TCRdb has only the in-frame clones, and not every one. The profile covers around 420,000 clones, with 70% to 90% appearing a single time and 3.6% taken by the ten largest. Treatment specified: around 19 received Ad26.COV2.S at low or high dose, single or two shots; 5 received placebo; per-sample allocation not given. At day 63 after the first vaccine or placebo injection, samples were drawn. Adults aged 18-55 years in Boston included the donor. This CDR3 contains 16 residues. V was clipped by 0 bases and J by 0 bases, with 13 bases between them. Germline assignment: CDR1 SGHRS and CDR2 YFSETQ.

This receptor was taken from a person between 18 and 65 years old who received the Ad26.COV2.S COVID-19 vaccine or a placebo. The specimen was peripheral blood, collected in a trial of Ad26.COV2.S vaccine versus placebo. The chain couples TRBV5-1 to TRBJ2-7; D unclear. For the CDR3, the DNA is TGCGCCAGCAGCTTGGCGGGCGTGGGTGCCTCCTACGAGCAGTACTTC. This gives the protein CASSLAGVGASYEQYF.